This T cell receptor (beta chain) was recovered during a study of cytomegalovirus exposure and HLA in healthy donors. CDR3 size: 16 residues. Germline V gene lookup returns CDR1 SSHAT and CDR2 FNYEAQ (reference sequence). Regarding this clone: Antigen: not known. Mismatch with germline at one junction end may stem from a read error.

Healthy bone marrow donors made up the cohort. Study results and limitations: A highly shared variant cluster was judged a likely technical artifact.

PCR involved 60 Vbeta and 13 Jbeta primers. This table comes from immunoSEQ multiplex PCR, and its TCRdb copy is limited to in-frame clones, with some not included. The table has more than 75,000 clones, roughly 81% seen once. This receptor was obtained from a woman aged 18-29 years in good health and CMV-seropositive. Sequenced: PBMCs. The chain joins TRBV7-7 to TRBJ2-5; 7 bases agree with TRBD2. This CDR3 is CASSLGGSPNKETQYF. The CDR3 DNA reads TGTGCTAGCAGCTTAGGCGGGAGTCCCAACAAGGAGACCCAGTACTTC.